The 13 T cell receptor beta chains below all came from one sample that was sequenced in a study of vaccination and CD4 T cells after COVID-19. No antigen is known for these receptors. As for treatment: roughly 11-day PBMC culture with coronavirus spike peptide pools or control peptides (ViraFEST assay). The Oncomine TCR Beta short-read assay generated sequence data from the DNA of cultured CD4+ T cells. TCRdb re-analysed the PCR reads in MiXCR, keeping a single row per CDR3 protein. In the table there are about 15,000 distinct CDR3 sequences, around 45% of which are singletons. Sequencing used CD4+ T cells from blood, cultured in vitro, obtained before SARS-CoV-2 vaccination. The receptor set was obtained from a human donor who received a COVID-19 vaccine.

The chain is built from TRBV5-1 and TRBJ2-5; 16 bases are shared with TRBD2. CDR3 size: 18 residues. After removal of 5 bases from V and 5 bases from J, the junction contained 12 bases not matched to a gene. Per the germline V gene, CDR1 is SGHRS and CDR2 is YFSETQ. The CDR3 DNA is TGCGCCAGCAGGAAGACAGCCGGGACTAGCGGGGGGGAGGAGACCCAGTACTTC. Its protein is CASRKTAGTSGGEETQYF.

This clonotype has just a few counts. This sequence joins TRBV27 and TRBJ2-7; TRBD1 matches at 9 bases. With V trimmed by 2 bases and J by 8 bases, 13 bases remained unmatched. The CDR3 loop spans 16 amino acids. Germline lookup yields CDR1 MNHEY and CDR2 SMNVEV (reference sequence). The CDR3 nucleotides are TGTGCCAGCAGTTTACTCTCCTCCGGGACAGGGATCAAGCAGTACTTC. This sequence encodes CASSLLSSGTGIKQYF.

V usage is TRBV7-2 and J usage is TRBJ2-7, with D possibly being TRBD1 or TRBD2 (5 bases each). Per germline, CDR1 SGHTA and CDR2 FQGNSA. V lost 5 bases to trimming and J lost 2 bases, with 13 bases between them. The length of the CDR3 is 14 residues. CDR3 loop: CASSRWDGPYEQYF. The CDR3 region has the DNA TGTGCCAGCAGCCGCTGGGACGGCCCCTACGAGCAGTACTTC.

The V and J genes are TRBV19 and TRBJ2-5; a possible D gene is TRBD1 (6 bases). In germline, CDR1 is LNHDA, CDR2 SQIVND (reference sequence). This CDR3 is 14 amino acids long. The V and J ends lost 5 bases and 2 bases respectively, with 12 bases between them. The CDR3 sequence: CASSAGRGQETQYF. The CDR3 DNA reads TGTGCCAGTAGTGCAGGCAGGGGTCAAGAGACCCAGTACTTC. The entire variable domain, with the rest obtained from reference TRBV19 and TRBJ2-5, is as follows: DGGITQSPKYLFRKEGQNVTLSCEQNLNHDAMYWYRQDPGQGLRLIYYSQIVNDFQKGDIAEGYSVSREKKESFPLTVTSAQKNPTAFYLCASSAGRGQETQYFGPGTRLLVL.

The chain carries TRBV29-1 and TRBJ1-1; tentative D call: TRBD1 (6 bases). CDR3 length: 13 residues. The germline V gene has CDR1 SQVTM and CDR2 ANQGSEA. With 6 bases removed from V and 4 bases from J, the gap between germline ends came to 15 bases. The CDR3 reads CSVAGAQGTEAFF. Here the CDR3 DNA reads TGCAGCGTGGCAGGGGCGCAGGGCACTGAAGCTTTCTTT.

The rearrangement joins TRBV25-1 to TRBJ2-7, with D perhaps assigned TRBD1 or TRBD2 (5 bases each). This CDR3 has 11 amino acids. V was shortened by 6 bases and J by 2 bases, with 5 bases between the two germline ends. From germline, CDR1 is MGHDK and CDR2 SYGVNS. The CDR3 spells CASRGAYEQYF. In DNA, the CDR3 is TGTGCCAGCAGGGGGGCCTACGAGCAGTACTTC.

This chain uses TRBV21-1 with TRBJ1-2; no check of the table's D call, TRBD1, against the DNA was made. TRBV21-1 is listed as a pseudogene. This CDR3 region has 12 residues. DNA for the CDR3: TGTGCCAGGGGGGGCCTATTCTATGGCTACACCTTC. It is translated as CARGGLFYGYTF.

The rearrangement links TRBV12-3 or TRBV12-4 to TRBJ2-3; tentative D call: TRBD2 (5 bases). This CDR3 has 16 residues. Trimming took 0 bases from V and 5 from J, leaving 15 bases between them. The DNA for the CDR3 is TGTGCCAGCAGTTTAGCCCTAGGAGGCAACCAAGATACGCAGTATTTT. Translation gives CASSLALGGNQDTQYF.

The chain joins TRBV25-1 to TRBJ1-2, with D possibly being TRBD1 (5 bases). Germline V gene lookup returns CDR1 MGHDK and CDR2 SYGVNS. The CDR3 extends over 13 amino acids. Trimming removed 6 bases from V and 6 bases from J, with 14 bases in between. CDR3 bases: TGTGCCAGCAGCCGAAGGGCGGGGGATGGCTACACCTTC. Amino acids: CASSRRAGDGYTF.

CDR3 loop: CASSLRRRGSYEQYF. The CDR3 bases are TGCGCCAGCAGCTTGAGACGCAGGGGCTCCTACGAGCAGTACTTC. This chain connects TRBV5-1 to TRBJ2-7, with a weak D call TRBD1 (6 bases). V lost 1 base and J 0 bases, leaving 11 bases between the germline ends. CDR1 and CDR2 from the germline V gene are SGHRS and YFSETQ. This CDR3 is built from 15 residues.

The chain links TRBV2 to TRBJ1-2; D uncertain. The CDR3 is 17 amino acids. V was shortened by 6 bases and J by 0 bases, with 20 bases between the two germline ends. From germline, CDR1 is SNHLY and CDR2 FYNNEI. As DNA, the CDR3 is TGTGCCAGCAGCCCCCGGATGGGAGGTTTTGCTAACTATGGCTACACCTTC. The encoded protein is CASSPRMGGFANYGYTF.

This clonotype was picked up one time. The V and J genes are TRBV2 and TRBJ2-7; a weak D match, TRBD1 (5 bases). The CDR3 sequence is 13 residues long. Germline V CDR1 and CDR2: SNHLY, FYNNEI. Deletions cut 7 bases from V and 2 bases from J, with 12 bases between. In DNA form, the CDR3 reads TGTGCCAGCACTGGGGCCTTCACCTACGAGCAGTACTTC. This gives the protein CASTGAFTYEQYF.

The chain employs TRBV11-3 and TRBJ2-5; D is ambiguous. This CDR3 has 12 residues. V lost 0 bases to trimming and J lost 7 bases, with 6 bases between them. From germline, CDR1 is SGHNT and CDR2 YENEEA. The CDR3 DNA is TGTGCCAGCAGCTTAGAACCCGGGACCCAGTACTTC. This gives the protein CASSLEPGTQYF. Drawing the rest from reference TRBV11-3 and TRBJ2-5, the complete variable domain is EAGVVQSPRYKIIEKKQPVAFWCNPISGHNTLYWYLQNLGQGPELLIRYENEEAVDDSQLPKDRFSAERLKGVDSTLKIQPAELGDSAVYLCASSLEPGTQYFGPGTRLLVL.